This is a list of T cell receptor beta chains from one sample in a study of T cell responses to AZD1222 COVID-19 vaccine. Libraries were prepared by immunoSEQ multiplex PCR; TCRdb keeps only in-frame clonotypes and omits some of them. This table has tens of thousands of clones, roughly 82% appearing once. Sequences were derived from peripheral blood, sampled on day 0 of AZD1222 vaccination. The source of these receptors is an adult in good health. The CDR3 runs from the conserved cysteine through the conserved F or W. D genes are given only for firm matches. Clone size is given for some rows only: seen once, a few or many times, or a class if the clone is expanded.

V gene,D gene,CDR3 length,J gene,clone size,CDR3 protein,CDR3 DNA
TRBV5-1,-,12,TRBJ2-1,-,CASSLVYNEQFF,TGCGCCAGCAGCTTGGTGTACAATGAGCAGTTCTTC
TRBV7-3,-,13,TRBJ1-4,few,CASSLGPNEKLFF,TGTGCCAGCAGCTTAGGGCCGAATGAAAAACTGTTTTTT
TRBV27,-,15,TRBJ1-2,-,CASSLSIGANYGYTF,TGTGCCAGCAGTTTATCGATCGGCGCTAACTATGGCTACACCTTC
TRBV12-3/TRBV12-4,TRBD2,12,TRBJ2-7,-,CASSRGGYEQYF,TGTGCCAGCAGCCGGGGGGGTTACGAGCAGTACTTC
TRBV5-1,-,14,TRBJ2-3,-,CASTVGGTIDTQYF,TGCGCCAGCACGGTCGGGGGTACGATAGATACGCAGTATTTT
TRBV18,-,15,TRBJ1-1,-,CASSLRANTNTEAFF,TGTGCCAGCTCACTCAGGGCTAATACGAACACTGAAGCTTTCTTT
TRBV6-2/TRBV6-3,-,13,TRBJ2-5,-,CASSYSWGETQYF,TGTGCCAGCAGTTACTCGTGGGGGGAGACCCAGTACTTC
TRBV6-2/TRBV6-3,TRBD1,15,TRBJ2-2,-,CASSLRDRSFGELFF,TGTGCCAGCAGTCTGCGGGACAGGAGCTTCGGGGAGCTGTTTTTT
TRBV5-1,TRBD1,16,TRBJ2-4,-,CASSLDVGTALGSQYF,TGCGCCAGCAGCTTGGATGTCGGGACAGCCCTTGGTAGTCAGTACTTC
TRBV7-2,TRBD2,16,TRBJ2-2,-,CASSPRLAGDTGELFF,TGTGCCAGCAGCCCTAGACTAGCGGGAGATACCGGGGAGCTGTTTTTT
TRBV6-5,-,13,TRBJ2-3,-,CASSPTIRDTQYF,TGTGCCAGCAGTCCGACTATAAGGGATACGCAGTATTTT
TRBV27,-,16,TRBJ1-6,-,CASTSAGTRGNSPLHF,TGTGCCAGCACTTCGGCGGGGACAAGGGGTAATTCACCCCTCCACTTT
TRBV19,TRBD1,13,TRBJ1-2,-,CASSPTGTYGYTF,TGTGCCAGTAGTCCGACAGGGACCTATGGCTACACCTTC
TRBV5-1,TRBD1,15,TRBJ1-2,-,CASSLGTGVLYGYTF,TGCGCCAGCAGCTTGGGGACAGGGGTGCTCTATGGCTACACCTTC
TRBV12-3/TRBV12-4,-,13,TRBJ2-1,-,CASSLREGGEQFF,TGTGCCAGCAGTTTAAGAGAGGGAGGCGAGCAGTTCTTC
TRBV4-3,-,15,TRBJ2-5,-,CASSRLRDGQETQYF,TGCGCCAGCAGCCGTTTAAGGGACGGGCAAGAGACCCAGTACTTC
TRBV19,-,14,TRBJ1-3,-,CASNRGSTGNTIYF,TGTGCCAGTAACCGAGGGTCCACTGGAAACACCATATATTTT
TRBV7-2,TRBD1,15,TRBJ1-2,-,CASSLEMGQGVGYTF,TGTGCCAGCAGCTTAGAAATGGGGCAGGGGGTGGGCTACACCTTC
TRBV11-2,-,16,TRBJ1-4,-,CASSSPYRVANEKLFF,TGTGCCAGCAGCTCGCCATACAGGGTAGCTAATGAAAAACTGTTTTTT
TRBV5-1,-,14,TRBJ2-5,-,CASSLAGSQETQYF,TGCGCCAGCAGCTTGGCGGGGTCTCAAGAGACCCAGTACTTC
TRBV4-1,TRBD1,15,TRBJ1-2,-,CASSQETGLNYGYTF,TGCGCCAGCAGCCAAGAGACAGGGTTGAACTATGGCTACACCTTC
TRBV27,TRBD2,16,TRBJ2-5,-,CASSPLSGRAKETQYF,TGTGCCAGCAGCCCCCTTAGCGGGAGGGCCAAAGAGACCCAGTACTTC
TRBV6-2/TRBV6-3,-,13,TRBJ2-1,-,CASSYSFRGEQFF,TGTGCCAGCAGTTACTCCTTCCGAGGGGAGCAGTTCTTC
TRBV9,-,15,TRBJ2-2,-,CASSVGGGQTGELFF,TGTGCCAGCAGCGTAGGGGGAGGACAAACCGGGGAGCTGTTTTTT
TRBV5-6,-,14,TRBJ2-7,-,CASSLVMGPYEQYF,TGTGCCAGCAGCTTGGTGATGGGCCCCTACGAGCAGTACTTC
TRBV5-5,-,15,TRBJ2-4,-,CASSLRWEDKNIQYF,TGTGCCAGCAGCTTGCGGTGGGAAGACAAAAACATTCAGTACTTC
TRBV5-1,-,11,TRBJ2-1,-,CASTTGGEQFF,TGCGCCAGCACGACGGGTGGTGAGCAGTTCTTC
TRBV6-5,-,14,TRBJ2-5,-,CASSPGNLQETQYF,TGTGCCAGCAGTCCGGGAAATTTACAAGAGACCCAGTACTTC
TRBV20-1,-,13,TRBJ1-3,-,CSASGARRNTIYF,TGCAGTGCTAGTGGGGCGAGAAGAAACACCATATATTTT
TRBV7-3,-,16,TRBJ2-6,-,CASSLTGAAGANVLTF,TGTGCCAGCAGCTTAACGGGAGCGGCCGGGGCCAACGTCCTGACTTTC
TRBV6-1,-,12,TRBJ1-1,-,CASNRVDTEAFF,TGTGCCAGCAATAGGGTTGACACTGAAGCTTTCTTT
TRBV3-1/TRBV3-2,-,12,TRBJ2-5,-,CASSPSQETQYF,TGTGCCAGCAGCCCGAGTCAAGAGACCCAGTACTTC
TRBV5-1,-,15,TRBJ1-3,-,CASSRDGTSGNTIYF,TGCGCCAGCAGCCGTGACGGAACCTCTGGAAACACCATATATTTT
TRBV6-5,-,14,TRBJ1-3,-,CATYSVLSGNTIYF,TGTGCCACATACAGTGTTCTCTCTGGAAACACCATATATTTT
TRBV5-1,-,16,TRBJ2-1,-,CASSLEAFSSYNEQFF,TGCGCCAGCAGCTTGGAGGCGTTTAGCTCCTACAATGAGCAGTTCTTC
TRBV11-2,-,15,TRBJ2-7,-,CASSLSRGTVYEQYF,TGTGCCAGCAGCTTAAGCCGGGGTACAGTCTACGAGCAGTACTTC
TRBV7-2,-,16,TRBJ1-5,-,CASSSNSVGQAQPQHF,TGTGCCAGCAGCTCAAACTCTGTAGGGCAGGCTCAGCCCCAGCATTTT
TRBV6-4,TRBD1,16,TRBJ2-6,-,CASSVTTGVGANVLTF,TGTGCCAGCAGTGTGACTACAGGGGTAGGGGCCAACGTCCTGACTTTC
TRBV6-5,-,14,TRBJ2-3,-,CAVTPAALGDTQYF,TGTGCCGTCACTCCAGCGGCCCTGGGGGATACGCAGTATTTT
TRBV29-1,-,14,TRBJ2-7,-,CSVSGRSSSYEQYF,TGCAGCGTGTCGGGGCGTTCAAGCTCCTACGAGCAGTACTTC